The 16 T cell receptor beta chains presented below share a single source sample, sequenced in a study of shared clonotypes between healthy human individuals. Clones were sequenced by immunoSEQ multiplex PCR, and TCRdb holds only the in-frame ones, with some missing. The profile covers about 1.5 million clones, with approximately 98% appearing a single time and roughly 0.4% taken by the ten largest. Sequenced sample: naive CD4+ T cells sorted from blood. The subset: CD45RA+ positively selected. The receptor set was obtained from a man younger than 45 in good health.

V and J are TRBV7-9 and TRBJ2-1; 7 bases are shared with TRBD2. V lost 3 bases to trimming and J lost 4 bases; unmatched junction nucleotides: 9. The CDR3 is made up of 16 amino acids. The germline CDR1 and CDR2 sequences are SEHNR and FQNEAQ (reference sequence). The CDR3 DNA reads TGTGCCAGCAGCTTTACTAGCGACCCAAGATACAATGAGCAGTTCTTC. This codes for CASSFTSDPRYNEQFF.

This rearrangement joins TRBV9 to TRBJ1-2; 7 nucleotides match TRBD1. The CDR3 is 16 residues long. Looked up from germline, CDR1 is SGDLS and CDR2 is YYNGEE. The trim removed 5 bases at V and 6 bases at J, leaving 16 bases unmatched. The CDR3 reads CASRGSRDRVSNGYTF. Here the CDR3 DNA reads TGTGCCAGCAGGGGATCCAGAGACAGGGTGTCTAATGGCTACACCTTC.

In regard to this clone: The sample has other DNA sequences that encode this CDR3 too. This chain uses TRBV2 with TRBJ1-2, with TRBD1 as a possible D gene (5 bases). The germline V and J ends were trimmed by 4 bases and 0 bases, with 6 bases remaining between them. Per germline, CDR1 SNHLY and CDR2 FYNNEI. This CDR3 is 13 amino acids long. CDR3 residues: CASSGQTNYGYTF. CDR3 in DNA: TGTGCCAGCAGTGGACAGACTAACTATGGCTACACCTTC.

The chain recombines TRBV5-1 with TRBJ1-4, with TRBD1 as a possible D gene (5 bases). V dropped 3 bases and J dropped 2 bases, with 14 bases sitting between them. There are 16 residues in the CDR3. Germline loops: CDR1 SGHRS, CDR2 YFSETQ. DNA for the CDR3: TGCGCCAGCAGCTCCCAGCCGGGGGGGACTAATGAAAAACTGTTTTTT. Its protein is CASSSQPGGTNEKLFF.

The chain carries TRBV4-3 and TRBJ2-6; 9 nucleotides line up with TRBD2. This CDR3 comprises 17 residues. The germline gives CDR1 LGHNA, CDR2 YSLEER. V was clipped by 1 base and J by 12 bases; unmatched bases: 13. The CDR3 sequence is CASSQGGLAGPYFVLTF. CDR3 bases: TGCGCCAGCAGCCAAGGAGGGCTAGCGGGACCTTATTTCGTCCTGACTTTC.

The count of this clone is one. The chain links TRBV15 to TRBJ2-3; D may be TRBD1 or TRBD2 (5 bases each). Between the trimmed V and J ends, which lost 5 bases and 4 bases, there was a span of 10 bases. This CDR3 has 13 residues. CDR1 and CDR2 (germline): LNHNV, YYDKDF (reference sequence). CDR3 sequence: CATSSQGADTQYF. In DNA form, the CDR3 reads TGTGCCACCAGCTCCCAGGGAGCAGATACGCAGTATTTT.

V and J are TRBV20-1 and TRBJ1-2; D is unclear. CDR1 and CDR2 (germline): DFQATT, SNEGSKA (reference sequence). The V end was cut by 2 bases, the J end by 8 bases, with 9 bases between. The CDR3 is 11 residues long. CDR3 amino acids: CSARCPEGYTF. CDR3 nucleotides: TGCAGTGCTAGATGCCCCGAAGGCTACACCTTC.

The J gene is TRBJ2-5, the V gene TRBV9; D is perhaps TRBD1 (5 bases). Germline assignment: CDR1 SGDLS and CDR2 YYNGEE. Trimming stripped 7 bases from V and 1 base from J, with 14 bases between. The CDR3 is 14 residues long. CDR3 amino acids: CASQIGVGQETQYF. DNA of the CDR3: TGTGCCAGCCAAATAGGGGTAGGCCAAGAGACCCAGTACTTC.

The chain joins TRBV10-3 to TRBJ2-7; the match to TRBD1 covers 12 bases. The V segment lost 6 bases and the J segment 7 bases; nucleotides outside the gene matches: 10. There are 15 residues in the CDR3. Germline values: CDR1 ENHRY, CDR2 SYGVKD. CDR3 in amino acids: CAISEGTGGVREQYF. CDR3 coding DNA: TGTGCCATCAGCGAGGGGACAGGGGGCGTAAGGGAGCAGTACTTC.

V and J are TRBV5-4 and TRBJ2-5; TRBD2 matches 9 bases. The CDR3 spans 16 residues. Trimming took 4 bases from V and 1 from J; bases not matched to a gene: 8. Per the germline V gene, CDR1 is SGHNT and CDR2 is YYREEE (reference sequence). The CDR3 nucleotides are TGTGCCAGCAGCAAGGTAGCGGGAGCGGGCCAAGAGACCCAGTACTTC. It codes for CASSKVAGAGQETQYF.

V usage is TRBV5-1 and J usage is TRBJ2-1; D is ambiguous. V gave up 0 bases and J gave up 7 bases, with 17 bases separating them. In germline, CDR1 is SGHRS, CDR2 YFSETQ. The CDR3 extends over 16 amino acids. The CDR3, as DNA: TGCGCCAGCAGCTTGGCCTATCGGGCCCTGGGGAATGAGCAGTTCTTC. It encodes CASSLAYRALGNEQFF. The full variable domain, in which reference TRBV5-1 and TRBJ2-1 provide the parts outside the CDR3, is KAGVTQTPRYLIKTRGQQVTLSCSPISGHRSVSWYQQTPGQGLQFLFEYFSETQRNKGNFPGRFSGRQFSNSRSEMNVSTLELGDSALYLCASSLAYRALGNEQFFGPGTRLTVL.

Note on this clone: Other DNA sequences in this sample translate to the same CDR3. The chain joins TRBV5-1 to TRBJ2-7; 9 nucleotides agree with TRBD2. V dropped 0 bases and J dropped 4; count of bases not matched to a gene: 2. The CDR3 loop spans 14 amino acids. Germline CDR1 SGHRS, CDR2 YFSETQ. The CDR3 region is CASSLVSGSYEQYF. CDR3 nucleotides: TGCGCCAGCAGCTTGGTTAGCGGGAGTTACGAGCAGTACTTC.

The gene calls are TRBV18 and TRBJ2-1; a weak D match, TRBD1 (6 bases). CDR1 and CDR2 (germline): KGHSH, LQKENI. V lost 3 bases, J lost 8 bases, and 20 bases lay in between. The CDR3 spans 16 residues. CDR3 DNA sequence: TGTGCCAGCTCACCCCAACGAACGCTACAGGGTCATGAGCAGTTCTTC. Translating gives CASSPQRTLQGHEQFF.

CDR3 nucleotides: TGCGCCAGCAGTGATTTGGACCCCACAGATACGCAGTATTTT. This sequence encodes CASSDLDPTDTQYF. J is TRBJ2-3 and V is TRBV10-1, with D hard to call. The CDR3 is 14 residues long. The V end was cut by 3 bases, the J end by 2 bases, with 9 bases between. Germline CDR1 reads WNHNN; CDR2 reads SYGVQD (reference sequence).

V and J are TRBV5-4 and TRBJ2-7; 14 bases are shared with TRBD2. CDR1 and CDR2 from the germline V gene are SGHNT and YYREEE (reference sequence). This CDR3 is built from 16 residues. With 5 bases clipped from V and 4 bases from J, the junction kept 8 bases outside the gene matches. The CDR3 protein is CASRSGTSGRGYEQYF. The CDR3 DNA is TGTGCCAGCAGGTCCGGGACTAGCGGGAGAGGGTACGAGCAGTACTTC.

The CDR3 region has the DNA TGTGCCAGAGGGACCGAACTCCCTGGAGGCACAGATACGCAGTATTTT. Amino acid sequence: CARGTELPGGTDTQYF. V gene TRBV2 combines with J gene TRBJ2-3; D is perhaps TRBD1 or TRBD2 (5 bases each). Germline CDR1 reads SNHLY; CDR2 reads FYNNEI. Trimming took 9 bases from V and 1 from J, leaving 20 bases between them. This CDR3 contains 16 residues. The whole variable domain, filled in from reference TRBV2 and TRBJ2-3, reads EPEVTQTPSHQVTQMGQEVILRCVPISNHLYFYWYRQILGQKVEFLVSFYNNEISEKSEIFDDQFSVERPDGSNFTLKIRSTKLEDSAMYFCARGTELPGGTDTQYFGPGTRLTVL.